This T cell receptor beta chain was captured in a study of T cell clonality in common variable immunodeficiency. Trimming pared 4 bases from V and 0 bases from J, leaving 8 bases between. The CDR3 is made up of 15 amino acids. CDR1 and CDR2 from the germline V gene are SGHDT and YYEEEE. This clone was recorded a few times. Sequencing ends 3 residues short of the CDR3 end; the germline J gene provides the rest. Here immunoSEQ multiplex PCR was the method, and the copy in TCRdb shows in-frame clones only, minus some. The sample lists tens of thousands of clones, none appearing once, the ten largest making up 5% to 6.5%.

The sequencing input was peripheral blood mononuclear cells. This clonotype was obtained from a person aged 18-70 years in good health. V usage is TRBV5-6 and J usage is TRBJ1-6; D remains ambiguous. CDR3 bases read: TGTGCCAGCAGCCCTCCCAGCTCCTATAATTCACCC. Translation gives CASSPPSSYNSP. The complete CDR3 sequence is CASSPPSSYNSPLHF.